Listed here are 26 T cell receptor beta chains from one sample, sequenced in a study of cytomegalovirus exposure and HLA in healthy donors. PCR employed 60 Vbeta and 13 Jbeta primers. Clones were read by immunoSEQ multiplex PCR, and TCRdb kept only the in-frame ones, dropping some. The profile shows about 120,000 clones, 75% to 90% of them singletons. The sample comprised PBMCs. These receptor sequences come from a man aged 50-59 years in good health and CMV-seronegative.

The chain employs TRBV2 and TRBJ2-5; TRBD1 matches at 9 bases. The last part of the DNA fits TRBJ2-7 better; the J call may be wrong. Per germline, CDR1 SNHLY and CDR2 FYNNEI. This CDR3 is built from 14 residues. The CDR3 is CASSYDRGTYEQYF. The DNA for the CDR3 is TGTGCCAGCAGTTACGACAGGGGGACCTACGAGCAGTACTTC.

This chain uses TRBV11-1 with TRBJ2-5, with TRBD1 identical over 7 bases. CDR1 and CDR2 (germline): SGHAT, FQDESV (reference sequence). This CDR3 has 13 residues. J was trimmed by 5 bases and V by 5 bases; bases with no gene match: 5. Written as DNA, the CDR3 is TGTGCCAGCAGCCCGGGACAGAGGGAGACCCAGTACTTC. It codes for CASSPGQRETQYF. Variable domain in full (rest from reference TRBV11-1 and TRBJ2-5): EAEVAQSPRYKITEKSQAVAFWCDPISGHATLYWYRQILGQGPELLVQFQDESVVDDSQLPKDRFSAERLKGVDSTLKIQPAELGDSAMYLCASSPGQRETQYFGPGTRLLVL.

This rearrangement joins TRBV25-1 to TRBJ2-1, with D perhaps TRBD2 (5 bases). The V end was cut by 5 bases, the J end by 7 bases, with 9 bases between. The CDR3 sequence is 12 residues long. From germline, CDR1 is MGHDK and CDR2 SYGVNS. CDR3 residues: CASSMRANEQFF. The CDR3 region has the DNA TGTGCCAGCAGTATGAGGGCGAATGAGCAGTTCTTC.

The chain is built from TRBV6-5 and TRBJ1-2; 7 nucleotides align to TRBD1. The CDR3 covers 14 residues. Germline V gene sequence: CDR1 MNHEY, CDR2 SVGAGI. The junction had 4 bases not matched to a gene; V was cut back by 0 bases and J by 6 bases. In DNA form, the CDR3 reads TGTGCCAGCAGTTACTCAGTACAGGGGCATGGCTACACCTTC. It encodes CASSYSVQGHGYTF.

The chain has TRBV11-2 and TRBJ1-2; TRBD1 aligns across 9 bases. This CDR3 contains 14 residues. CDR1 is SGHAT and CDR2 is FQNNGV in the germline V gene. J was trimmed by 6 bases and V by 3 bases; bases with no gene match: 5. CDR3 amino acids: CASSFTGGSDGYTF. CDR3 in DNA: TGTGCCAGCAGCTTCACAGGGGGCTCGGATGGCTACACCTTC.

This clone appeared a few times. This chain links TRBV27 with TRBJ2-3; no definite D call. Germline V gives CDR1 MNHEY, CDR2 SMNVEV (reference sequence). Trimming pared 6 bases from V and 3 bases from J, leaving 13 bases between. The CDR3 has 14 amino acids. CDR3 nucleotides: TGTGCCAGCAGGACTCTAGGAAATACAGATACGCAGTATTTT. Protein: CASRTLGNTDTQYF.

The V gene is TRBV9, the J gene TRBJ2-3; D is unresolved. Germline loops: CDR1 SGDLS, CDR2 YYNGEE. Deletions cut 4 bases from V and 6 bases from J, with 15 bases between. CDR3 size: 14 residues. CDR3 residues: CASSLPSGVDTQYF. For the CDR3, the DNA is TGTGCCAGCAGCCTCCCGTCCGGAGTGGATACGCAGTATTTT.

This chain links TRBV29-1 with TRBJ1-1; 7 bases are a match to TRBD1. Looked up from germline, CDR1 is SQVTM and CDR2 is ANQGSEA. With V trimmed by 8 bases and J by 2 bases, 5 bases remained unmatched. The CDR3 is made up of 12 amino acids. CDR3 DNA: TGCAGCACGGGGACAGCAAACACTGAAGCTTTCTTT. This gives the protein CSTGTANTEAFF.

J is TRBJ2-5 and V is TRBV5-1, with TRBD1 matching 9 bases. The CDR3 is 15 residues long. Germline assignment: CDR1 SGHRS and CDR2 YFSETQ. The ends lost 4 bases at V and 3 bases at J; junction bases unmatched: 7. The CDR3 sequence is CASSADRGIEETQYF. CDR3 DNA: TGCGCCAGCAGCGCCGACAGGGGGATCGAAGAGACCCAGTACTTC.

CDR3 in DNA: TGTGCCAGCAGCCACGGACAGTTCACAGATACGCAGTATTTT. Its protein product is CASSHGQFTDTQYF. This rearrangement joins TRBV5-6 to TRBJ2-3; D may be TRBD1 (6 bases). The CDR3 is made up of 14 amino acids. The germline gives CDR1 SGHDT, CDR2 YYEEEE. Deletions cut 4 bases from V and 2 bases from J, with 11 bases between.

The rearrangement links TRBV5-4 to TRBJ1-2, with 8 bases fitting TRBD1. This CDR3 comprises 17 residues. V was pared by 0 bases and J by 2 bases, with 9 bases of the junction left unmatched. The germline CDR1 and CDR2 sequences are SGHNT and YYREEE (reference sequence). CDR3 DNA sequence: TGTGCCAGCAGCTTGGGCACAGGGGGTCGCCTAAACTATGGCTACACCTTC. The encoded protein is CASSLGTGGRLNYGYTF.

The V and J genes are TRBV19 and TRBJ2-5; tentatively, D is TRBD2 (5 bases). The CDR3 has 12 amino acids. Germline V lookup: CDR1 LNHDA, CDR2 SQIVND (reference sequence). Trimming removed 6 bases from V and 5 bases from J, with 10 bases in between. This CDR3 is CASSYRGETQYF. The CDR3 DNA follows: TGTGCCAGTAGCTACCGAGGGGAGACCCAGTACTTC.

CDR3 sequence (DNA): TGTGCCAGCAGTGAAGAACTAGCGGGAGTGAGTGAGCAGTTCTTC. Protein sequence: CASSEELAGVSEQFF. The chain links TRBV2 to TRBJ2-1; TRBD2 aligns across 11 bases. The germline V gene encodes CDR1 SNHLY and CDR2 FYNNEI. V dropped 1 base and J dropped 9; count of bases not matched to a gene: 5. This CDR3 spans 15 amino acids. The entire variable domain, with the rest obtained from reference TRBV2 and TRBJ2-1, is as follows: EPEVTQTPSHQVTQMGQEVILRCVPISNHLYFYWYRQILGQKVEFLVSFYNNEISEKSEIFDDQFSVERPDGSNFTLKIRSTKLEDSAMYFCASSEELAGVSEQFFGPGTRLTVL.

The J gene is TRBJ2-7, the V gene TRBV23-1; 7 bases match TRBD1. TRBV23-1 is treated as an ORF (open reading frame) with a function not yet certain. This CDR3 comprises 14 residues. The V and J ends lost 7 bases and 7 bases, in that order; junction bases with no gene match: 13. CDR3 bases: TGCGCCAGCATCAATTCCCAGGGGGTGCGGGAGCAGTACTTC. Its protein is CASINSQGVREQYF.

The chain is built from TRBV2 and TRBJ1-1; D possibly corresponds to TRBD1 (5 bases). The CDR3 contains 13 residues. V lost 7 bases, J lost 1 base, and 10 bases lay in between. Germline values: CDR1 SNHLY, CDR2 FYNNEI. The CDR3 nucleotides are TGTGCCAGCATGACAGACCGGAACACTGAAGCTTTCTTT. Residues: CASMTDRNTEAFF.

A single count supports this clone. The chain is built from TRBV5-4 and TRBJ2-7; possible D gene TRBD1, 6 bases. Germline V gives CDR1 SGHNT, CDR2 YYREEE (reference sequence). The germline V and J ends were trimmed by 0 bases and 3 bases, with 7 bases remaining between them. The CDR3 has 13 amino acids. This CDR3 is CASSLDRDYEQYF. CDR3 DNA: TGTGCCAGCAGCTTGGACAGGGACTACGAGCAGTACTTC.

This clone was picked up a small number of times. The genes are TRBV29-1 and TRBJ1-2, with 10 bases that match TRBD1. The CDR3 totals 16 residues. The V gene's germline CDR1 is SQVTM and CDR2 ANQGSEA. J was trimmed by 4 bases and V by 6 bases; bases with no gene match: 14. Written as DNA, the CDR3 is TGCAGCGTGGAAAACTCGGGACAGGGGTTGTTCTATGGCTACACCTTC. It translates to CSVENSGQGLFYGYTF.

The chain has TRBV10-3 and TRBJ2-7; 9 bases map to TRBD2. Trimming at V came to 1 base and at J to 5 bases, leaving 9 bases not matched to a gene. The CDR3 sequence is 16 residues long. Germline V lookup: CDR1 ENHRY, CDR2 SYGVKD. This CDR3 reads CAISEYSSGDGNEQYF. CDR3 nucleotides: TGTGCCATCAGTGAGTATTCTAGCGGGGACGGCAACGAGCAGTACTTC.

This chain joins TRBV28 and TRBJ2-5, with 8 bases aligning to TRBD2. CDR3 size: 14 residues. The V gene's germline CDR1 is MDHEN and CDR2 SYDVKM. The trim removed 5 bases at V and 3 bases at J, leaving 5 bases unmatched. The CDR3, as DNA: TGTGCCAGCAGTCCCGCGACTAGCGAAGAGACCCAGTACTTC. It encodes CASSPATSEETQYF.

The J gene is TRBJ2-4, the V gene TRBV27; D unresolved. Per the germline V gene, CDR1 is MNHEY and CDR2 is SMNVEV (reference sequence). The CDR3 is 15 residues long. V lost 4 bases and J 0 bases, leaving 10 bases between the germline ends. The CDR3 DNA follows: TGTGCCAGCAGTTCCTTCGGGTTAGCCAAAAACATTCAGTACTTC. This translates into CASSSFGLAKNIQYF.

This clone was recorded a few times. V usage is TRBV14 and J usage is TRBJ1-5, with D possibly matching TRBD1 (6 bases). The CDR3 covers 14 residues. Germline V gene data show CDR1 as SGHDN and CDR2 as FVKESK. The ends were cut back, 3 bases at V and 4 bases at J, with 10 bases in the middle. The CDR3 reads CASSHRGINQPQHF. In DNA, the CDR3 is TGTGCCAGCAGCCACAGGGGTATTAATCAGCCCCAGCATTTT.

The chain carries TRBV2 and TRBJ1-2; TRBD1 is a possible D gene (5 bases). The germline V and J ends were trimmed by 7 bases and 4 bases, with 7 bases remaining between them. Per germline, CDR1 SNHLY and CDR2 FYNNEI. The CDR3 is 11 residues long. In DNA form, the CDR3 reads TGTGCCAGCAATAGGGGCTATGGCTACACCTTC. Translating gives CASNRGYGYTF. Together with reference TRBV2 and TRBJ1-2, the CDR3 gives the full variable domain: EPEVTQTPSHQVTQMGQEVILRCVPISNHLYFYWYRQILGQKVEFLVSFYNNEISEKSEIFDDQFSVERPDGSNFTLKIRSTKLEDSAMYFCASNRGYGYTFGSGTRLTVV.

This clone was seen more than once but under ten times. The CDR3 DNA follows: TGTGCCAGCAGCTTAGAGGGACTGTACAATGAGCAGTTCTTC. This encodes CASSLEGLYNEQFF. The V gene is TRBV7-9, the J gene TRBJ2-1, with a possible D match to TRBD2 (6 bases). The CDR3 runs 14 residues. The V end was cut by 1 base, the J end by 4 bases, with 8 bases between. CDR1 SEHNR and CDR2 FQNEAQ come from the germline V gene (reference sequence).

V gene TRBV6-5 combines with J gene TRBJ1-2; TRBD1 matches 9 bases. The CDR3 has 14 amino acids. J was trimmed by 7 bases and V by 3 bases; bases with no gene match: 6. Germline V CDR1 and CDR2: MNHEY, SVGAGI. The CDR3 nucleotides are TGTGCCAGCAGTTATGTGGGACAGGGAAGTGGCTACACCTTC. It yields the protein CASSYVGQGSGYTF.

The chain is built from TRBV27 and TRBJ2-3, with TRBD2 as a possible D gene (6 bases). Trimming took 7 bases from V and 4 from J, leaving 9 bases between them. The CDR3 sequence is 12 residues long. Germline V gives CDR1 MNHEY, CDR2 SMNVEV (reference sequence). The CDR3 loop is CASTGVADTQYF. The CDR3 DNA reads as TGTGCCAGCACGGGGGTAGCAGATACGCAGTATTTT.

The gene calls are TRBV9 and TRBJ2-7; the match to TRBD2 covers 13 bases. The germline CDR1 and CDR2 sequences are SGDLS and YYNGEE. CDR3 size: 15 residues. V trimming: 3 bases; J trimming: 0 bases; junction bases outside the gene matches: 0. CDR3 DNA: TGTGCCAGCAGCGGGACTAGCGGGAGCTCCTACGAGCAGTACTTC. This sequence encodes CASSGTSGSSYEQYF.